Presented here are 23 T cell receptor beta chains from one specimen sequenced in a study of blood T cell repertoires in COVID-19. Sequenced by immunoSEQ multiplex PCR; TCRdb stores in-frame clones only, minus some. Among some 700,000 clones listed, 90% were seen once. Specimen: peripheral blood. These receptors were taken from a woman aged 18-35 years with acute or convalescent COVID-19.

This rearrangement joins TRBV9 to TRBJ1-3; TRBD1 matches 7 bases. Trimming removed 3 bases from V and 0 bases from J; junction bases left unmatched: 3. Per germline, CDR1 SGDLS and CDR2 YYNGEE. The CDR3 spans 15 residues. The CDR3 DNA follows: TGTGCCAGCAGCGGTACAGGGGTCTCTGGAAACACCATATATTTT. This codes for CASSGTGVSGNTIYF.

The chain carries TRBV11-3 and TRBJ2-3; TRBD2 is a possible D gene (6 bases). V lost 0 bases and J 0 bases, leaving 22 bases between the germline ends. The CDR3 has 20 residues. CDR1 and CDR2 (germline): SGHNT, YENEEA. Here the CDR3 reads CASSLEAWWRGAPSTDTQYF. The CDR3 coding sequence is TGTGCCAGCAGCTTAGAAGCCTGGTGGCGGGGCGCACCTAGCACAGATACGCAGTATTTT.

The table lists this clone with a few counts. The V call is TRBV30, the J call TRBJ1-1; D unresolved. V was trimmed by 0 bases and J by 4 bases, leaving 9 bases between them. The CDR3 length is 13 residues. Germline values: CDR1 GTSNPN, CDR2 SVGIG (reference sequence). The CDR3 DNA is TGTGCCTGGAGTGTACAGTTGGGCACTGAAGCTTTCTTT. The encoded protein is CAWSVQLGTEAFF.

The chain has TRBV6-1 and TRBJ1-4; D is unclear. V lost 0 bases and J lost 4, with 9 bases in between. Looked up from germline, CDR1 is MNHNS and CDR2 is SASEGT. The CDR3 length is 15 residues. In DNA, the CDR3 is TGTGCCAGCAGTGAAGCGGTAGCGGGTAATGAAAAACTGTTTTTT. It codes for CASSEAVAGNEKLFF.

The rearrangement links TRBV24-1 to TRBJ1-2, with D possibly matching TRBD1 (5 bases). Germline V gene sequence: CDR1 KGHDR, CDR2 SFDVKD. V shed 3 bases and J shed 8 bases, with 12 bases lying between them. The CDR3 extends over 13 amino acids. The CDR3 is CATSDPSGIGYTF. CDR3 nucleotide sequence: TGTGCCACCAGTGATCCGTCAGGGATAGGCTACACCTTC.

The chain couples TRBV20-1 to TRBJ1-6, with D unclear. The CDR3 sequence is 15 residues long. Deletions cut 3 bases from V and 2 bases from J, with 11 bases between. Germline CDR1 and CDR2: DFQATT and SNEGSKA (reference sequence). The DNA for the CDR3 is TGCAGTGCTAGTGGTCGGGAACCCTATAATTCACCCCTCCACTTT. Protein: CSASGREPYNSPLHF.

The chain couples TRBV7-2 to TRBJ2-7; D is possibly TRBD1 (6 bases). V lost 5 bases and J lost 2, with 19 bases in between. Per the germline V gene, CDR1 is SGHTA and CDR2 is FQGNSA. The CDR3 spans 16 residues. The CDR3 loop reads CASSPTSGVGAYEQYF. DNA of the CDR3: TGTGCCAGCAGCCCTACCTCAGGGGTTGGGGCCTACGAGCAGTACTTC. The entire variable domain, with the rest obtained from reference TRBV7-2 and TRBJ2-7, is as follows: GAGVSQSPSNKVTEKGKDVELRCDPISGHTALYWYRQSLGQGLEFLIYFQGNSAPDKSGLPSDRFSAERTGGSVSTLTIQRTQQEDSAVYLCASSPTSGVGAYEQYFGPGTRLTVT.

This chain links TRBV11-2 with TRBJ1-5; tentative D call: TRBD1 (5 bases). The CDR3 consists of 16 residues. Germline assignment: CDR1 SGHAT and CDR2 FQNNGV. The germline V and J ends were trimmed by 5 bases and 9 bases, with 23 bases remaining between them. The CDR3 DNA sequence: TGTGCCAGCAGCCCACGGGGGGGGTTTTCAGGTCCGCCCCAGCATTTT. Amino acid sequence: CASSPRGGFSGPPQHF. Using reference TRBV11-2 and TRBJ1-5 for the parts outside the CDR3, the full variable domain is EAGVAQSPRYKIIEKRQSVAFWCNPISGHATLYWYQQILGQGPKLLIQFQNNGVVDDSQLPKDRFSAERLKGVDSTLKIQPAKLEDSAVYLCASSPRGGFSGPPQHFGDGTRLSIL.

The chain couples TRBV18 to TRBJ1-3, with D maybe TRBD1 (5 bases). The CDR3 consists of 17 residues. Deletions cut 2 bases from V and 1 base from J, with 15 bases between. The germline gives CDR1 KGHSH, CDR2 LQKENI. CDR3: CASSPTMSRGSGNTIYF. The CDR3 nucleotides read TGTGCCAGCTCACCAACAATGTCAAGGGGTTCTGGAAACACCATATATTTT. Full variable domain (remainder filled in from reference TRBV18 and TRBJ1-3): NAGVMQNPRHLVRRRGQEARLRCSPMKGHSHVYWYRQLPEEGLKFMVYLQKENIIDESGMPKERFSAEFPKEGPSILRIQQVVRGDSAAYFCASSPTMSRGSGNTIYFGEGSWLTVV.

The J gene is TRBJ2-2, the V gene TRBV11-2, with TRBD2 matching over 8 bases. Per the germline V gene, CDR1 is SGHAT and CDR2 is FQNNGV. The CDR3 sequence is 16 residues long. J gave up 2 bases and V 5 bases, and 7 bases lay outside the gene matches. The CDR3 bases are TGTGCCAGCAGCACGGGGGGGTGGGTTAACACCGGGGAGCTGTTTTTT. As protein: CASSTGGWVNTGELFF.

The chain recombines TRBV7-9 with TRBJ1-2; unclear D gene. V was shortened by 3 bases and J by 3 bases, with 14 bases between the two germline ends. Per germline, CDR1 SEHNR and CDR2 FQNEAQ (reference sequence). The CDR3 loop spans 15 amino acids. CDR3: CASSFPDRLDYGYTF. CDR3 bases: TGTGCCAGCAGCTTTCCCGACCGACTGGACTATGGCTACACCTTC.

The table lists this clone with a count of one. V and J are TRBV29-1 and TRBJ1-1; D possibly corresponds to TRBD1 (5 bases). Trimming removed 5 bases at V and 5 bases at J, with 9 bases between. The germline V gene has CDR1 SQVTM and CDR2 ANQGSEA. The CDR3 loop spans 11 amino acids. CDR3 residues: CSVPGWTEAFF. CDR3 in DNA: TGCAGCGTTCCAGGGTGGACTGAAGCTTTCTTT.

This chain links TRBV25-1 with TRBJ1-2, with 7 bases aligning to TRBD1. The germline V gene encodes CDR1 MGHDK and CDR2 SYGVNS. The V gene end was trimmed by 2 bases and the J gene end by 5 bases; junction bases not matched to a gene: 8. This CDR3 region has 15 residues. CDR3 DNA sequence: TGTGCCAGCAGTGAAGCCGGGACAGCTTTTTATGGCTACACCTTC. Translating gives CASSEAGTAFYGYTF.

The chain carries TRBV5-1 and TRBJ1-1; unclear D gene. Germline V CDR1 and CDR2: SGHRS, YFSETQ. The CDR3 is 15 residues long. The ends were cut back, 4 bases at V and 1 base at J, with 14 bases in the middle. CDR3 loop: CASSPARVTNTEAFF. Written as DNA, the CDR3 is TGCGCCAGCAGCCCGGCCCGGGTTACGAACACTGAAGCTTTCTTT.

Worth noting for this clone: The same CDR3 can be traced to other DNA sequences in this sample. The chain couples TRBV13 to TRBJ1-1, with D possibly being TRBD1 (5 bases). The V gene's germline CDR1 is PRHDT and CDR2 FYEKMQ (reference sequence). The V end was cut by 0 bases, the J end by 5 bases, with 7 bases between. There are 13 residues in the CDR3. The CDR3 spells CASSLGRGTEAFF. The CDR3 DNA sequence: TGTGCCAGCAGCTTAGGTAGGGGAACTGAAGCTTTCTTT.

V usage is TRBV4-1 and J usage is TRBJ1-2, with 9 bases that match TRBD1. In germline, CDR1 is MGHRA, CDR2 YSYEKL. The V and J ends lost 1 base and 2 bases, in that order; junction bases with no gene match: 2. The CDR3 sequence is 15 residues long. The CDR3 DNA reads TGCGCCAGCAGCCAAGGGGACAGGGAAAACTATGGCTACACCTTC. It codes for CASSQGDRENYGYTF.

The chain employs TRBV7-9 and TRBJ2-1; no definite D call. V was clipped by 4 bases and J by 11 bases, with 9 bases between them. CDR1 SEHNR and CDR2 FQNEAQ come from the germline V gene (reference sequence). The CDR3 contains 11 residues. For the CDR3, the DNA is TGTGCCAGCAGCTCTCAGTGGCAGCAGTTCTTC. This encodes CASSSQWQQFF.

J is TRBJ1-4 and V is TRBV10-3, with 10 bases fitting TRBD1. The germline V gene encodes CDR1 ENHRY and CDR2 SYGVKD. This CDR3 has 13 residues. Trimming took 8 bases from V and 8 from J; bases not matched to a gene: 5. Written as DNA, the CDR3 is TGTGCCATCCGGGACAGGGGTGGCGAAAAACTGTTTTTT. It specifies CAIRDRGGEKLFF.

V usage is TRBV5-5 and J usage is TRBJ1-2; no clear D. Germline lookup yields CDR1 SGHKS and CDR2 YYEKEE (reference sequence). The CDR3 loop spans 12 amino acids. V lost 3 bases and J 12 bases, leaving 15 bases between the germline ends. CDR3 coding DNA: TGTGCCAGCAGCTCAACAGTTCACGGCCACACCTTC. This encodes CASSSTVHGHTF.

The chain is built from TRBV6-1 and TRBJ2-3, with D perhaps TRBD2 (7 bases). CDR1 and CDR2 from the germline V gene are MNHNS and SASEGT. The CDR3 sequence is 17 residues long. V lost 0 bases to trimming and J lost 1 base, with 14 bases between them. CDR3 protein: CASSEASGGLRTDTQYF. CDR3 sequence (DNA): TGTGCCAGCAGTGAAGCGTCCGGGGGGCTTCGCACAGATACGCAGTATTTT.

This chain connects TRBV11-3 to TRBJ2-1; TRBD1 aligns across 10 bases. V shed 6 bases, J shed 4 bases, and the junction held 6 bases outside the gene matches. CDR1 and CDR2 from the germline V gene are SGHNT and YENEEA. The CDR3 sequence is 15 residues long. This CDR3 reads CASSRPGQGYNEQFF. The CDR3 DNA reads TGTGCCAGCAGTCGACCGGGACAGGGGTACAATGAGCAGTTCTTC.

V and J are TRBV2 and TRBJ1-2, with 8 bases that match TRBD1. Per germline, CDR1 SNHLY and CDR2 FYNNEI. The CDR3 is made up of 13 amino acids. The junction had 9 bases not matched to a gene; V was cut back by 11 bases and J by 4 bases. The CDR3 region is CAWRWDRSYGYTF. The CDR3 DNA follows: TGTGCCTGGCGTTGGGACAGGAGCTATGGCTACACCTTC.

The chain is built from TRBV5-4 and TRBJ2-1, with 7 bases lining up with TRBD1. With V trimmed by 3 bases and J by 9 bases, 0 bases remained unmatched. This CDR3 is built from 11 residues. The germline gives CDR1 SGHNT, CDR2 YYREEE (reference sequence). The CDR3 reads CASSSGGEQFF. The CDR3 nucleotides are TGTGCCAGCAGCTCAGGGGGTGAGCAGTTCTTC.